The 32 T cell receptor beta chains in this list originate from one sample, sequenced in a study of blood T cells in healthy people across ages. It was with a sample-barcoded 5' primer and a J-beta primer mix that a second PCR of about 6 to 12 cycles was run. TCRdb fed the 5' RACE reads into MiXCR, producing one record per CDR3 protein. Of 650,000 to 1,000,000 distinct CDR3 sequences listed, 35% to 40% were seen once; the top ten hold 10% to 15%. The sample was blood. These receptors all stem from a man aged 18-30 years in good health.

This rearrangement joins TRBV12-3 or TRBV12-4 to TRBJ2-5; the match to TRBD2 covers 8 bases. Trimming at V came to 7 bases and at J to 4 bases, leaving 5 bases not matched to a gene. CDR3 length: 13 residues. The CDR3, as DNA: TGTGCCAGCACGCCCCGGGGGGGAGAGACCCAGTACTTC. As protein: CASTPRGGETQYF.

This clonotype was seen only a few times. The chain combines TRBV6-5 with TRBJ2-1, with D maybe TRBD2 (6 bases). Germline CDR1 is MNHEY and CDR2 is SVGAGI. V was pared by 7 bases and J by 1 base, with 14 bases between. The CDR3 sequence is 15 residues long. The CDR3 DNA follows: TGTGCCAGCAACCTACATGGGACTTCCTACAATGAGCAGTTCTTC. Its protein is CASNLHGTSYNEQFF.

On this clonotype itself: A read error may explain this, as a much larger clone is one base away. The gene calls are TRBV20-1 and TRBJ1-1; weak D call: TRBD1 (5 bases). V lost 7 bases and J lost 5, with 17 bases in between. Germline V CDR1 and CDR2: DFQATT, SNEGSKA (reference sequence). This CDR3 comprises 13 residues. Written as DNA, the CDR3 is TGCAGTGGCGACGGGGGTTTTCGGACTGAAGCTTTCTTT. The encoded protein is CSGDGGFRTEAFF.

The rearrangement uses TRBV13 and TRBJ1-1; 8 positions agree with TRBD1. V lost 4 bases, J lost 3 bases, and 10 bases stayed unmatched. The germline V gene has CDR1 PRHDT and CDR2 FYEKMQ (reference sequence). The CDR3 length is 16 residues. The CDR3 sequence is CASSSARTGSYTEAFF. The DNA for the CDR3 is TGTGCCAGCAGCTCCGCCCGGACAGGGTCATACACTGAAGCTTTCTTT.

The genes are TRBV27 and TRBJ2-1; a possible D gene is TRBD2 (5 bases). The J call is in doubt because the DNA end fits TRBJ2-7 better. The CDR3 spans 16 residues. CDR1 MNHEY and CDR2 SMNVEV come from the germline V gene (reference sequence). For the CDR3, the DNA is TGTGCCACACGGGCGGGCCTAGTAAGCTCCTACAATGAGCAGTACTTC. Translation: CATRAGLVSSYNEQYF.

The chain has TRBV28 and TRBJ2-7, with D perhaps TRBD1 (5 bases). The germline V gene has CDR1 MDHEN and CDR2 SYDVKM. This CDR3 is built from 16 residues. The V end was cut by 7 bases, the J end by 0 bases, with 19 bases between. The CDR3: CASNSWREDSSYEQYF. CDR3 nucleotides: TGTGCCAGCAACAGTTGGAGAGAAGACAGCTCCTACGAGCAGTACTTC.

The chain combines TRBV25-1 with TRBJ2-3, with D tentatively TRBD2 (5 bases). The V and J ends lost 5 bases and 2 bases respectively, with 14 bases between them. This CDR3 has 15 amino acids. CDR1 and CDR2 (germline): MGHDK, SYGVNS. CDR3 residues: CASSTQRRSTDTQYF. Here the CDR3 DNA reads TGTGCCAGCAGTACCCAGCGGAGGTCCACAGATACGCAGTATTTT.

The genes are TRBV20-1 and TRBJ2-5, with 11 bases that match TRBD2. The CDR3 covers 16 residues. From germline, CDR1 is DFQATT and CDR2 SNEGSKA (reference sequence). J lost 1 base, V lost 3 bases, and 7 bases had no gene match. CDR3 in DNA: TGCAGTGCTAGTGAGGCTAGCGGGGGGACCCAAGAGACCCAGTACTTC. Protein: CSASEASGGTQETQYF.

J is TRBJ2-5 and V is TRBV4-3, with a tentative D call TRBD1 (6 bases). The DNA end is a closer match to TRBJ2-1, so the J assignment may be wrong. Germline V gene data show CDR1 as LGHNA and CDR2 as YSLEER. The CDR3 is 16 residues long. The chain's CDR3 is CASSHNPAGEGETQFF. The CDR3 DNA is TGCGCCAGCAGCCACAACCCCGCAGGGGAAGGAGAGACCCAGTTCTTC.

The V gene is TRBV3-1, the J gene TRBJ2-1; 8 positions agree with TRBD2. This CDR3 contains 13 residues. Germline CDR1 LGHDT, CDR2 YNNKEL (reference sequence). V shed 3 bases and J 10 bases; nucleotides not matched to a gene: 5. This CDR3 is CASSQVAGGEQFF. DNA for the CDR3: TGTGCCAGCAGCCAGGTGGCGGGAGGCGAGCAGTTCTTC.

This clonotype showed up just a few times. The gene calls are TRBV27 and TRBJ1-5; TRBD1 agrees at 9 bases. The CDR3 runs to 17 residues. V gave up 5 bases and J gave up 6 bases; unmatched junction bases: 14. CDR1 and CDR2 from the germline V gene are MNHEY and SMNVEV (reference sequence). Here the CDR3 reads CASSRKSGQGRTQPQHF. The CDR3 DNA follows: TGTGCCAGCAGTCGAAAATCGGGACAGGGAAGAACTCAGCCCCAGCATTTT.

The genes are TRBV7-9 and TRBJ2-5; D is unclear. The better agreement between TRBJ2-7 and the DNA end casts doubt on the J call. Germline V CDR1 and CDR2: SEHNR, FQNEAQ (reference sequence). The CDR3 totals 12 residues. Here the CDR3 reads CASSLANREQYF. CDR3 nucleotide sequence: TGTGCCAGCAGCTTAGCCAACCGCGAGCAGTACTTC.

This chain joins TRBV18 and TRBJ2-5, with D perhaps TRBD1 (6 bases). V was shortened by 2 bases and J by 0 bases, with 13 bases between the two germline ends. This CDR3 spans 16 amino acids. The germline V gene has CDR1 KGHSH and CDR2 LQKENI. The CDR3 sequence is CASSPVRGEYQETQYF. CDR3 nucleotide sequence: TGTGCCAGCTCACCAGTCAGGGGAGAGTACCAAGAGACCCAGTACTTC.

This clonotype has more than one count but fewer than ten. The chain combines TRBV12-3 or TRBV12-4 with TRBJ1-4; 7 bases agree with TRBD1. The length of the CDR3 is 14 residues. The ends lost 6 bases at V and 8 bases at J; junction bases unmatched: 9. CDR3 residues: CASRPDRVSEKLFF. CDR3 nucleotide sequence: TGTGCCAGCAGACCTGACAGGGTCAGCGAAAAACTGTTTTTT.

A word on this clonotype: One end of the junction varies from germline; a read error may be responsible. The V and J genes are TRBV28 and TRBJ2-1; 8 nucleotides align to TRBD1. CDR3 length equals 18 residues. Germline lookup yields CDR1 MDHEN and CDR2 SYDVKM. This CDR3 is CASTLGTGSRGSYNEQFF. CDR3 coding DNA: TGTGCCAGCACTTTAGGGACAGGCTCGCGGGGCTCCTACAATGAGCAGTTCTTC.

Concerning this clonotype itself: Possible read error: a much larger clone is one base away. The J gene is TRBJ2-1, the V gene TRBV5-1, with D possibly being TRBD2 (5 bases). Trimming left V 4 bases short and J 0 bases short, with 17 bases between. CDR3 length: 17 residues. Germline CDR1 is SGHRS and CDR2 is YFSETQ. Here the CDR3 reads CASSPAVRRVSYNEQFF. The CDR3 nucleotides read TGCGCCAGCAGCCCGGCCGTTAGGCGGGTCTCCTACAATGAGCAGTTCTTC.

This clonotype was seen only a few times. The chain carries TRBV12-3 or TRBV12-4 and TRBJ1-1, with a weak D call TRBD1 (6 bases). The CDR3 spans 14 residues. The V gene lost 8 bases and the J gene lost 7 bases, with 20 bases spanning the gap. The CDR3 bases are TGTGCCAGCGGGAGAATGGGACAAGCAAGTGAAGCTTTCTTT. Protein: CASGRMGQASEAFF.

In the case of this clonotype: A much larger clone is a single base away; this may be a read error. The chain employs TRBV7-2 and TRBJ2-1, with 7 bases fitting TRBD2. The J call may be in error: the DNA end matches TRBJ2-7 better. CDR1 is SGHTA and CDR2 is FQGNSA in the germline V gene. The CDR3 is made up of 18 amino acids. The CDR3 here is CASSLKPGAGLPYNEQYF. The CDR3 DNA is TGTGCCAGCAGCCTCAAACCTGGGGCGGGACTACCCTACAATGAGCAGTACTTC.

The genes are TRBV12-3 or TRBV12-4 and TRBJ1-5; TRBD1 might be the D (5 bases). The CDR3 is made up of 16 amino acids. The V gene lost 2 bases and the J gene lost 7 bases, with 18 bases spanning the gap. CDR3: CASSLSRERGLQPQHF. The CDR3 nucleotides read TGTGCCAGCAGTTTATCGAGAGAGAGGGGACTCCAGCCCCAGCATTTT.

The chain joins TRBV24-1 to TRBJ2-1; D is perhaps TRBD1 or TRBD2 (5 bases each). CDR1 is KGHDR, CDR2 SFDVKD, per germline. CDR3 length: 16 amino acids. Trimming took off 6 bases at V and 3 bases at J, with 17 bases between the two ends. CDR3 sequence (DNA): TGTGCCACCAGTACCAGGCCCAGGGACCACTACAATGAGCAGTTCTTC. Translated: CATSTRPRDHYNEQFF.

The genes are TRBV12-3 or TRBV12-4 and TRBJ1-1, with TRBD1 as a possible D gene (6 bases). This CDR3 is 13 amino acids long. V lost 8 bases and J 8 bases, leaving 18 bases between the germline ends. The CDR3, as DNA: TGTGCCAGCGGCAGGGGTGGGGAGGGAGAAGCTTTCTTT. Amino acid sequence: CASGRGGEGEAFF.

As for this clonotype: Just one base apart from a much larger clone, this may be a read error. The rearrangement links TRBV27 to TRBJ2-1; D is unresolved. Germline-derived CDR1 and CDR2 are MNHEY and SMNVEV (reference sequence). V was cut by 2 bases and J by 3 bases, with 14 bases left in between. The CDR3 covers 16 residues. CDR3 nucleotide sequence: TGTGCCAGCAGTTTACTGCCAGCTGGTGGCTACAATGAGCAGTTCTTC. Translating gives CASSLLPAGGYNEQFF.

The V and J genes are TRBV19 and TRBJ1-1; 9 bases line up with TRBD1. The CDR3 has 17 residues. The V gene end was trimmed by 7 bases and the J gene end by 4 bases; junction bases not matched to a gene: 16. Germline CDR1 and CDR2: LNHDA and SQIVND (reference sequence). The CDR3 region is CASTPLRDRVLGTEAFF. CDR3 DNA sequence: TGTGCCAGTACCCCACTCCGGGACAGGGTCTTGGGCACTGAAGCTTTCTTT.

The chain employs TRBV7-2 and TRBJ2-5, with D tentatively TRBD2 (7 bases). Germline V CDR1 and CDR2: SGHTA, FQGNSA. Trimming pared 5 bases from V and 12 bases from J, leaving 25 bases between. The CDR3 consists of 15 residues. The CDR3 here is CASSRGGGAKNIEYF. The CDR3 bases are TGTGCCAGCAGCCGAGGGGGAGGGGCCAAAAACATTGAGTACTTC.

The chain links TRBV3-1 to TRBJ1-4; tentatively, D is TRBD1 (5 bases). Between the trimmed V and J ends, which lost 1 base and 5 bases, there was a span of 14 bases. Germline V lookup: CDR1 LGHDT, CDR2 YNNKEL (reference sequence). The CDR3 is 16 residues long. The CDR3 loop is CASSQGYRGRNEKLFF. CDR3 nucleotide sequence: TGTGCCAGCAGCCAAGGGTATCGGGGCCGAAATGAAAAACTGTTTTTT.

The chain combines TRBV28 with TRBJ1-5, with D perhaps TRBD1 (6 bases). V dropped 6 bases and J dropped 7 bases, with 37 bases sitting between them. CDR3 length: 21 amino acids. Germline V gene sequence: CDR1 MDHEN, CDR2 SYDVKM. As DNA, the CDR3 is TGTGCCAGCAGGACTCGGAGTTCCCCCAAACCGGGACACGTGGCTAGCCAGCCCCAGCATTTT. It specifies CASRTRSSPKPGHVASQPQHF. Drawing the rest from reference TRBV28 and TRBJ1-5, the complete variable domain is DVKVTQSSRYLVKRTGEKVFLECVQDMDHENMFWYRQDPGLGLRLIYFSYDVKMKEKGDIPEGYSVSREKKERFSLILESASTNQTSMYLCASRTRSSPKPGHVASQPQHFGDGTRLSIL.

Only a few counts were recorded for this clonotype. CDR3 protein: CSASGGRHNYGYTF. As DNA, the CDR3 is TGCAGTGCTTCAGGGGGTCGGCATAACTATGGCTACACCTTC. The J gene is TRBJ1-2, the V gene TRBV20-1, with 7 bases fitting TRBD1. V was pared by 5 bases and J by 1 base, with 7 bases of the junction left unmatched. CDR1 DFQATT and CDR2 SNEGSKA come from the germline V gene (reference sequence). The CDR3 is 14 residues long.

The genes are TRBV7-9 and TRBJ1-1; D is unresolved. The CDR3 runs to 12 residues. V lost 10 bases, J lost 1 base, and 10 bases lay in between. From germline, CDR1 is SEHNR and CDR2 FQNEAQ (reference sequence). CDR3: CATMPGNTEAFF. CDR3 coding DNA: TGTGCCACAATGCCAGGGAACACTGAAGCTTTCTTT.

Only a few counts were recorded for this clonotype. The chain carries TRBV6-2 or TRBV6-3 and TRBJ1-2; D is ambiguous. Trimming shortened V by 4 bases and J by 3 bases, and 12 bases separated the two germline ends. The CDR3 is 14 residues long. Looked up from germline, CDR1 is MNHEY and CDR2 is SVGEGT. The CDR3 DNA follows: TGTGCCAGCAGTTCCCCAAGGGTCGACTATGGCTACACCTTC. Encoded protein: CASSSPRVDYGYTF.

The V gene is TRBV5-5, the J gene TRBJ2-2, with D uncertain. The CDR3 extends over 16 amino acids. Germline V lookup: CDR1 SGHKS, CDR2 YYEKEE (reference sequence). V was shortened by 0 bases and J by 0 bases, with 9 bases between the two germline ends. The CDR3 region has the DNA TGTGCCAGCAGCTTGGTAAGGGCACCGAACACCGGGGAGCTGTTTTTT. Its translation is CASSLVRAPNTGELFF.

This clonotype has only a few counts. The chain joins TRBV5-1 to TRBJ1-6, with D perhaps matching TRBD1 (5 bases). V was cut by 4 bases and J by 9 bases, with 20 bases left in between. The CDR3 totals 16 residues. Germline values: CDR1 SGHRS, CDR2 YFSETQ. Here the CDR3 DNA reads TGCGCCAGCAGCGCCGCAACCGGGACCGGTGGTTCACCCCTCCACTTT. Protein sequence: CASSAATGTGGSPLHF.

V gene TRBV29-1 combines with J gene TRBJ2-2; unclear D gene. The CDR3 runs 12 residues. Trimming pared 4 bases from V and 6 bases from J, leaving 9 bases between. CDR1 SQVTM and CDR2 ANQGSEA come from the germline V gene. CDR3 coding DNA: TGCAGCGTTGGTCTTCAGCCCGGGGAGCTGTTTTTT. Its translation is CSVGLQPGELFF.